Shown below are 10 T cell receptor beta chains from a single sample sequenced in a study of human thymus T cells. In corrective heart surgery, resections were taken, and these provided the thymus tissue. Assay: immunoSEQ multiplex PCR; the TCRdb copy retains only in-frame clones and omits some. The sample lists 86,000 or so clones, around 96% occurring once. Material: thymus tissue. The receptors stem from a boy younger than two with a congenital heart defect but otherwise immunologically healthy.

The table lists this clone with a count of one. This chain uses TRBV11-2 with TRBJ2-7; a weak D match, TRBD2 (6 bases). Trimming stripped 5 bases from V and 4 bases from J, with 18 bases between. The CDR3 runs 15 residues. Germline CDR1 reads SGHAT; CDR2 reads FQNNGV. CDR3 amino acids: CASSQDGRSSYEQYF. CDR3 nucleotides: TGTGCCAGCAGCCAGGACGGGAGAAGCTCTTACGAGCAGTACTTC.

The chain links TRBV5-1 to TRBJ2-2; TRBD1 might be the D (5 bases). CDR3 length: 16 amino acids. CDR1 and CDR2 (germline): SGHRS, YFSETQ. The V end was cut by 0 bases, the J end by 7 bases, with 16 bases between. CDR3 loop: CASSLDPDKLVGELFF. In DNA form, the CDR3 reads TGCGCCAGCAGCTTGGATCCGGACAAGTTGGTCGGGGAGCTGTTTTTT. Drawing the rest from reference TRBV5-1 and TRBJ2-2, the complete variable domain is KAGVTQTPRYLIKTRGQQVTLSCSPISGHRSVSWYQQTPGQGLQFLFEYFSETQRNKGNFPGRFSGRQFSNSRSEMNVSTLELGDSALYLCASSLDPDKLVGELFFGEGSRLTVL.

The chain's CDR3 is CASSGAGYNQPQHF. The CDR3 bases are TGTGCCAGCAGTGGGGCAGGGTACAATCAGCCCCAGCATTTT. The chain carries TRBV28 and TRBJ1-5, with a possible D match to TRBD1 (5 bases). CDR1 is MDHEN, CDR2 SYDVKM, per germline. The CDR3 runs to 14 residues. V lost 5 bases, J lost 3 bases, and 11 bases lay in between.

V gene TRBV19 combines with J gene TRBJ1-2; 7 bases line up with TRBD1. Germline lookup yields CDR1 LNHDA and CDR2 SQIVND (reference sequence). This CDR3 is 18 amino acids long. The V gene end was trimmed by 3 bases and the J gene end by 0 bases; junction bases not matched to a gene: 13. The CDR3 sequence is CASSIQGQPSMANYGYTF. Written as DNA, the CDR3 is TGTGCCAGTAGTATTCAGGGACAGCCTTCAATGGCTAACTATGGCTACACCTTC. Variable domain in full (rest from reference TRBV19 and TRBJ1-2): DGGITQSPKYLFRKEGQNVTLSCEQNLNHDAMYWYRQDPGQGLRLIYYSQIVNDFQKGDIAEGYSVSREKKESFPLTVTSAQKNPTAFYLCASSIQGQPSMANYGYTFGSGTRLTVV.

The chain has TRBV14 and TRBJ1-2; the D gene is possibly TRBD1 (5 bases). The V end lost 1 base, the J end lost 0 bases, and 24 bases lay between the germline ends. The V gene's germline CDR1 is SGHDN and CDR2 FVKESK. The CDR3 runs 20 residues. CDR3 coding DNA: TGTGCCAGCAGCCAAGTCGCCATAGGGACCCCTTTTAAGGCTAACTATGGCTACACCTTC. This translates into CASSQVAIGTPFKANYGYTF.

The chain uses TRBV4-2 and TRBJ2-1; no definite D call. V was trimmed by 1 base and J by 10 bases, leaving 14 bases between them. Germline CDR1 is LGHNA and CDR2 is YNFKEQ. This CDR3 has 14 residues. The CDR3 sequence is CASSQVYPEGEQFF. Written as DNA, the CDR3 is TGTGCCAGCAGCCAAGTTTATCCGGAAGGGGAGCAGTTCTTC.

The chain joins TRBV10-3 to TRBJ1-2; weak D call: TRBD1 (5 bases). The CDR3 runs to 14 residues. V lost 4 bases to trimming and J lost 5 bases, with 14 bases between them. The germline V gene has CDR1 ENHRY and CDR2 SYGVKD. Here the CDR3 DNA reads TGTGCCATCAGTGGTGGGCAGGGTTGGTATGGCTACACCTTC. Translating gives CAISGGQGWYGYTF.

This chain links TRBV5-1 with TRBJ2-3; 8 nucleotides match TRBD2. The CDR3 loop spans 15 amino acids. The germline V gene encodes CDR1 SGHRS and CDR2 YFSETQ. V was pared by 4 bases and J by 0 bases, with 4 bases of the junction left unmatched. CDR3 in amino acids: CASSTLAGSTDTQYF. CDR3 nucleotides: TGCGCCAGCAGCACTCTAGCGGGTAGCACAGATACGCAGTATTTT. The full variable domain, its missing parts supplied by reference TRBV5-1 and TRBJ2-3, is KAGVTQTPRYLIKTRGQQVTLSCSPISGHRSVSWYQQTPGQGLQFLFEYFSETQRNKGNFPGRFSGRQFSNSRSEMNVSTLELGDSALYLCASSTLAGSTDTQYFGPGTRLTVL.

J is TRBJ2-5 and V is TRBV15, with D perhaps assigned TRBD1 or TRBD2 (5 bases each). Germline V gene sequence: CDR1 LNHNV, CDR2 YYDKDF (reference sequence). CDR3 length: 23 amino acids. V was cut by 0 bases and J by 0 bases, with 32 bases left in between. The CDR3 reads CATSRDFLPCRTPGPSYQETQYF. The DNA for the CDR3 is TGTGCCACCAGCAGAGATTTTTTGCCGTGTCGAACTCCGGGACCCTCGTACCAAGAGACCCAGTACTTC. Combining the CDR3 with reference TRBV15 and TRBJ2-5 gives the whole variable domain DAMVIQNPRYQVTQFGKPVTLSCSQTLNHNVMYWYQQKSSQAPKLLFHYYDKDFNNEADTPDNFQSRRPNTSFCFLDIRSPGLGDTAMYLCATSRDFLPCRTPGPSYQETQYFGPGTRLLVL.

The chain uses TRBV2 and TRBJ2-3, with 12 nucleotides matching TRBD2. Germline CDR1 SNHLY, CDR2 FYNNEI. The CDR3 is 13 residues long. The trim removed 9 bases at V and 4 bases at J, leaving 2 bases unmatched. The CDR3 protein is CARGTSGSDTQYF. CDR3 bases: TGTGCCAGGGGGACTAGCGGGTCAGATACGCAGTATTTT.